This paragraph reports one T cell receptor (beta chain). This specimen comes from a study of cytomegalovirus exposure and HLA in healthy donors. CDR3 size: 15 residues. V was cut by 6 bases and J by 4 bases, with 16 bases left in between. CDR1 KGHSH and CDR2 LQKENI come from the germline V gene. The study ran its PCR with 60 Vbeta and 13 Jbeta primers. TCRdb keeps only in-frame clones here, not all; method: immunoSEQ multiplex PCR. The sample yields around 170,000 clones, around 76% seen once. This chain links TRBV18 with TRBJ2-1; D is possibly TRBD1 (6 bases). Specimen: PBMCs. This TCR came from a man aged 35-49 years in good health and CMV-seronegative. As DNA, the CDR3 is TGTGCCAGCTCGCCTCTACAGGGCGGGTACAATGAGCAGTTCTTC. Its translation is CASSPLQGGYNEQFF.